These T cell receptor beta chains were read from a single sample in a study of cytomegalovirus exposure and HLA in healthy donors. The method was immunoSEQ multiplex PCR; TCRdb's version includes in-frame clones alone and lacks a portion of them. The sample has approximately 75,000 clones; 80% to 90% are singletons. Sequenced sample: PBMCs. Source of these receptors: a man in his 70s in good health and CMV-seropositive. The CDR3 runs from the conserved cysteine through the conserved F or W. A D gene is named only where the DNA matches it firmly. For some rows the clone size is stated as once, few or many, or as a class when expanded; others skip it.

v_call,j_call,d_call,clone_size,cdr3_nt,cdr3_aa
TRBV6-5,TRBJ2-7,TRBD1,NA,TGTGCCAGCAGACTCACAGGGGGCGAGCAGTACTTC,CASRLTGGEQYF
TRBV10-1,TRBJ2-6,NA,NA,TGCGCCAGCAGTCAGGGCACGGGCTCTGGGGCCAACGTCCTGACTTTC,CASSQGTGSGANVLTF
TRBV11-2,TRBJ1-3,NA,NA,TGTGCCAGCAGCTTGACGACACCTGGAAACACCATATATTTT,CASSLTTPGNTIYF
TRBV5-1,TRBJ1-1,TRBD1,NA,TGCGCCAGCAGCTTGGCGACAGGGGGCGGGCACACTGAAGCTTTCTTT,CASSLATGGGHTEAFF
TRBV6-5,TRBJ1-4,NA,NA,TGTGCCAGCAGGCTCCTCGTCAGTAATGAAAAACTGTTTTTT,CASRLLVSNEKLFF
TRBV11-1,TRBJ2-3,TRBD2,NA,TGTGCCAGCAGCTGGACTAGCACCTTAAGCACAGATACGCAGTATTTT,CASSWTSTLSTDTQYF
TRBV5-1,TRBJ2-3,TRBD1,NA,TGCGCCAGCAGCTCGGGACAGGGTGAGACAGATACGCAGTATTTT,CASSSGQGETDTQYF
TRBV7-2,TRBJ1-2,NA,NA,TGTGCCAGCAGCGTCGGGGTGGGGGCGACGGCCGGCTACACCTTC,CASSVGVGATAGYTF
TRBV10-3,TRBJ2-1,NA,NA,TGTGCCACCAGCAGGGAAGTTACGTCCTACAATGAGCAGTTCTTC,CATSREVTSYNEQFF
TRBV5-1,TRBJ1-3,TRBD1,NA,TGCGCCAGCAGATGGGGACAGGGGGCCAACACCATATATTTT,CASRWGQGANTIYF
TRBV5-1,TRBJ2-3,TRBD1,NA,TGCGCCAGCAGCTCAGGGACAGGCCTGGGAGATACGCAGTATTTT,CASSSGTGLGDTQYF
TRBV6-6,TRBJ2-3,TRBD2,few,TGTGCCAGCAGTTACAGGCTAGCGGGCACAGATACGCAGTATTTT,CASSYRLAGTDTQYF
TRBV29-1,TRBJ2-7,NA,NA,TGCAGCGTTGCCGAGGAGAGCTACGAGCAGTACTTC,CSVAEESYEQYF
TRBV18,TRBJ1-1,NA,NA,TGTGCCAGCTCACCACGGGGGCAGCCCCTGAACACTGAAGCTTTCTTT,CASSPRGQPLNTEAFF
TRBV7-3,TRBJ1-2,NA,NA,TGTGCCAGCAGCTTAAACGGACAGAACTATGGCTACACCTTC,CASSLNGQNYGYTF
TRBV5-1,TRBJ2-5,NA,NA,TGCGCCAGCAGCGACCCCAGGGATCAAGAGACCCAGTACTTC,CASSDPRDQETQYF
TRBV28,TRBJ2-7,TRBD1,NA,TGTGCCAGCAAGAAACAGGGGCCCTACGAGCAGTACTTC,CASKKQGPYEQYF
TRBV28,TRBJ2-1,TRBD2,NA,TGTGCCAGCAGTTGGGGGACTAGCGGGGCGAGGGAGCAGTTCTTC,CASSWGTSGAREQFF
TRBV29-1,TRBJ2-1,TRBD2,NA,TGCAGCGTTGAATGGCTAGCGGGAGCCGGAGATGAGCAGTTCTTC,CSVEWLAGAGDEQFF
TRBV7-2,TRBJ1-5,NA,NA,TGTGCCAGCAGCCCCCTCGCGAATCGGGAACAGCCCCAGCATTTT,CASSPLANREQPQHF
TRBV28,TRBJ1-2,TRBD1,NA,TGTGCCAGCGCGACAGGGAACTATGGCTACACCTTC,CASATGNYGYTF
TRBV12-5,TRBJ2-7,TRBD2,once,TGTGCTAGTGGTTTGGCCACTGCTAGCGGGCTCCCCTACGAGCAGTACTTC,CASGLATASGLPYEQYF
TRBV5-1,TRBJ2-5,TRBD1,NA,TGCGCCAGCAGCATGGGACAGGGACAAGAGACCCAGTACTTC,CASSMGQGQETQYF
TRBV2,TRBJ1-4,TRBD1,NA,TGTGCCAGCAGGACAGGGCGGTATGAAAAACTGTTTTTT,CASRTGRYEKLFF
TRBV5-6,TRBJ2-2,NA,NA,TGTGCCAGCAGCTTTTTGGAGACAGTGAACACCGGGGAGCTGTTTTTT,CASSFLETVNTGELFF
TRBV2,TRBJ2-3,NA,NA,TGTGCCAGTCGGATAGCGGTTACTAGCACAGATACGCAGTATTTT,CASRIAVTSTDTQYF
TRBV6-1,TRBJ2-7,NA,few,TGTGCCAGCTTAAATGGGCAATCCTACGAGCAGTACTTC,CASLNGQSYEQYF
TRBV7-2,TRBJ2-7,NA,NA,TGTGCCAGCAGCACGGGGACTTATTACGAGCAGTACTTC,CASSTGTYYEQYF
TRBV5-1,TRBJ2-7,NA,NA,TGCGCCAGCAGCGGACACGGGAGCTACGAGCAGTACTTC,CASSGHGSYEQYF
TRBV9,TRBJ1-2,TRBD1,NA,TGTGCCAGCAGCCCGAGGGACAGGGACAATGGCTACACCTTC,CASSPRDRDNGYTF
TRBV2,TRBJ1-5,NA,NA,TGTGCCAGCAAGGGAGATAGCAATCAGCCCCAGCATTTT,CASKGDSNQPQHF
TRBV2,TRBJ2-3,TRBD1,NA,TGTGCCAGCACCCTGGACAGGGGGGCAGATACGCAGTATTTT,CASTLDRGADTQYF
TRBV7-3,TRBJ2-4,NA,NA,TGTGTCAAAGGGGTGGGCAGGGGCAAAAACATTCAGTACTTC,CVKGVGRGKNIQYF
TRBV11-1,TRBJ2-1,NA,NA,TGTGCCAGCAGCGGCCCCGCAGGGCGCCTGTTGGGCCCCTACAATGAGCAGTTCTTC,CASSGPAGRLLGPYNEQFF
TRBV7-3,TRBJ2-1,TRBD2,few,TGTGCCAGCAGCTTAGGCGGGAGTCGATCCAACAATGAGCAGTTCTTC,CASSLGGSRSNNEQFF
TRBV6-4,TRBJ1-1,TRBD1,few,TGTGCCAGCAGTGCCGGGACAGGGGCTGAAGCTTTCTTT,CASSAGTGAEAFF
TRBV6-5,TRBJ1-1,NA,NA,TGTGCCAGCAGTTCGTATGGACGGGGAACAATTGAAGCTTTCTTT,CASSSYGRGTIEAFF
TRBV19,TRBJ2-5,NA,NA,TGTGCCAGTAGTCTTTACCGGACAGGGAGGGAAGAGACCCAGTACTTC,CASSLYRTGREETQYF
TRBV19,TRBJ1-2,NA,NA,TGTGCCAGTAACAAGGGGTCAAGCTATGGCTACACCTTC,CASNKGSSYGYTF
TRBV27,TRBJ1-2,NA,NA,TGTGCCAGCAGTTCCCGACCCGACAGTCTAGACTACACCTTC,CASSSRPDSLDYTF
TRBV7-7,TRBJ2-5,TRBD2,NA,TGTGCTAGCAGCGAATTAGGACTAGCGGGATTGGAGACCCAGTACTTC,CASSELGLAGLETQYF
TRBV18,TRBJ1-5,NA,NA,TGTGCCAGCTCACCGGGGCCAAATGATCAGCCCCAGCATTTT,CASSPGPNDQPQHF
TRBV7-9,TRBJ1-3,NA,NA,TGTGCCAGCAGCTTAACAGCTATCTCTGGAAACACCATATATTTT,CASSLTAISGNTIYF
TRBV7-9,TRBJ1-2,TRBD1,NA,TGTGCCAGCAGCTTAATTCAGGAGGGGGCAGATGGCTACACCTTC,CASSLIQEGADGYTF
TRBV7-2,TRBJ2-7,TRBD2,NA,TGTGCCAGCAGCCCCGAAGCGGGAGGGCCTTACGAGCAGTACTTC,CASSPEAGGPYEQYF
TRBV28,TRBJ2-7,TRBD1,NA,TGTGCCAGCACCTCGGACAGGGCCTCCTACGAGCAGTACTTC,CASTSDRASYEQYF
TRBV6-5,TRBJ1-2,NA,NA,TGTGCCAGCAGTTACCGCATAGGAGGGGATGGCTACACCTTC,CASSYRIGGDGYTF
TRBV19,TRBJ2-1,NA,NA,TGTGCCGTGGCGGGACGAGATGAGCAGTTCTTC,CAVAGRDEQFF
TRBV7-9,TRBJ2-7,NA,once,TGTGCCAGCAGCCCAGGACAGCCTGGGAACGAGCAGTACTTC,CASSPGQPGNEQYF
TRBV5-1,TRBJ1-2,TRBD1,NA,TGCGCCAGCAGCTGGGACAGGGACCGCTACACCTTC,CASSWDRDRYTF
TRBV7-9,TRBJ1-1,TRBD1,NA,TGTGCCAGCAGCCCGGGACAGGGGGTGAACACTGAAGCTTTCTTT,CASSPGQGVNTEAFF
TRBV7-9,TRBJ2-5,NA,NA,TGTGCCAGCAGCTTGCCGTCAGCATCGAGGCAAGAGACCCAGTACTTC,CASSLPSASRQETQYF
TRBV18,TRBJ1-3,NA,NA,TGTGCCAGCTCACCAGGGGGGACTGGAAACACCATATATTTT,CASSPGGTGNTIYF
TRBV10-3,TRBJ1-2,NA,NA,TGTGCCATCAGTGAGTCGACGAGGATCGGCTACACCTTC,CAISESTRIGYTF